The rows below give T cell receptor beta chains drawn from one sample of a study of blood T cells in healthy people across ages. TCRdb re-analysed the 5' RACE reads in MiXCR, keeping a single row per CDR3 protein. The table shows about 1.4 million distinct CDR3 sequences, with approximately 59% occurring only once. The sample consisted of blood. These receptors came from a man in his late teens or twenties in good health. The CDR3 runs from the conserved cysteine through the conserved F or W.

>TRBV3-1
CASNPGGGYGYTF
>TRBV15
CATSRIGAQKLFF
>TRBV7-6
CASSLGGGISYEQYF
>TRBV10-3
CAISDNSGFSYNEQFF
>TRBV29-1
CSVERQGSSYEQYF
>TRBV10-3
CAISDIQSYGYTF
>TRBV7-8
CASSSRATSVNTDTQYF
>TRBV21-1
CASSSKGGMGQPQHF
>TRBV7-9
CASSFSDIQYF
>TRBV20-1
CSAHRRGQGGGGYTF
>TRBV15
CATSRDRATYEQYF
>TRBV29-1
CSVEVRGIQYF
>TRBV10-2
CASSPGDRGYEKLFF
>TRBV5-1
CASSRVEKDHEQYF
>TRBV21-1
CASSTASDRADQPQHF
>TRBV14
CASSQDRRHRETQYF
>TRBV9
CASSGSGAIQETQYF
>TRBV5-1
CASSSTAKGPTGELFF
>TRBV30
CAWRGAKNIQYF
>TRBV10-3
CAIRESRDTSGHTQYF
>TRBV12-3/TRBV12-4
CASSPGAGTEQFF
>TRBV20-1
CSALTGGTGELFF
>TRBV5-6
CASSLGPAGGPYFFETQYF
>TRBV7-2
CASSLDPAGAGEQYF
>TRBV12-3/TRBV12-4
CASSFELARLNEQFF
>TRBV5-1
CASSLDTNNEQFF
>TRBV10-3
CASTTSGVTTDTQYF
>TRBV6-2/TRBV6-3
CASSDWDKDTQYF
>TRBV20-1
CSALQGSDTQYF
>TRBV9
CASSVEWGAKADTQYF
>TRBV20-1
CSAVGIWVPPGANVLTF
>TRBV9
CASGGISGYTF
>TRBV4-1
CASSYRDGNSYEQYF
>TRBV2
CASSEGRGGSQPQHF
>TRBV4-1
CASSQDSEQADSYEQYF
>TRBV10-3
CAIRREFGNTEAFF
>TRBV7-9
CASRKGLAADTQYF
>TRBV28
CASSLGSSNYGYTF
>TRBV20-1
CSARDRGQVGGYTF
>TRBV6-2/TRBV6-3
CASGPPLAYNEQFF
>TRBV15
CATSGLRARNEQFF